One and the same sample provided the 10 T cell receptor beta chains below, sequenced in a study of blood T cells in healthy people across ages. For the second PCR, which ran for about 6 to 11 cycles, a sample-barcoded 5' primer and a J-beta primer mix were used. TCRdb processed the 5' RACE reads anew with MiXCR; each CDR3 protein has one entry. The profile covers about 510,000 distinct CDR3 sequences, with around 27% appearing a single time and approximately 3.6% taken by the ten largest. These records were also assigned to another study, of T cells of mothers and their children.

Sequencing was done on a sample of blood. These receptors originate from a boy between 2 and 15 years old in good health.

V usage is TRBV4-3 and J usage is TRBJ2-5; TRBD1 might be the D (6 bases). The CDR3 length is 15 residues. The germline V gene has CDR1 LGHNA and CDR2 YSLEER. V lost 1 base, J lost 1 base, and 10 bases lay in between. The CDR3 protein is CASSQGGLIQETQYF. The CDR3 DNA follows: TGCGCCAGCAGCCAAGGGGGGCTGATCCAAGAGACCCAGTACTTC.

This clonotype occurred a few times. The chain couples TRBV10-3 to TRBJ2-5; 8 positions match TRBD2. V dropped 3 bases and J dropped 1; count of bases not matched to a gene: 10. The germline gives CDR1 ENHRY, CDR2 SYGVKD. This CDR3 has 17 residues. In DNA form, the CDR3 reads TGTGCCATCAGTGATAGGGGCGGGAGGTACGGCCAAGAGACCCAGTACTTC. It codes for CAISDRGGRYGQETQYF.

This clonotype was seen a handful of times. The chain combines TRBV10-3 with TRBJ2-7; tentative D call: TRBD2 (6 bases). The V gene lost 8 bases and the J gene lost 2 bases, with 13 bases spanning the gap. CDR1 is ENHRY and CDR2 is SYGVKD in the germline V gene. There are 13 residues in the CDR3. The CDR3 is CAIGGQGAYEQYF. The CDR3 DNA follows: TGTGCCATCGGAGGGCAGGGCGCCTACGAGCAGTACTTC.

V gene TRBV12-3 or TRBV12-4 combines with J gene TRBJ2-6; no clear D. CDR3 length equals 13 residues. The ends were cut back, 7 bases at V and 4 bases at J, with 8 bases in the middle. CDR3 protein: CASTIAGANVLTF. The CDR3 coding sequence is TGTGCCAGCACAATCGCAGGGGCCAACGTCCTGACTTTC.

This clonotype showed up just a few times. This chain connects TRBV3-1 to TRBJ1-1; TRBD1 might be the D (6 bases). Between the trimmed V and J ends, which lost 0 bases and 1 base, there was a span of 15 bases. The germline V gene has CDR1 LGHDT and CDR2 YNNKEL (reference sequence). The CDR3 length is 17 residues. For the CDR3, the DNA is TGTGCCAGCAGCCAAGATTGGGCCAAGGGGGGGAACACTGAAGCTTTCTTT. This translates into CASSQDWAKGGNTEAFF. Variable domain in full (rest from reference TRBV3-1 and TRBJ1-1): DTAVSQTPKYLVTQMGNDKSIKCEQNLGHDTMYWYKQDSKKFLKIMFSYNNKELIINETVPNRFSPKSPDKAHLNLHINSLELGDSAVYFCASSQDWAKGGNTEAFFGQGTRLTVV.

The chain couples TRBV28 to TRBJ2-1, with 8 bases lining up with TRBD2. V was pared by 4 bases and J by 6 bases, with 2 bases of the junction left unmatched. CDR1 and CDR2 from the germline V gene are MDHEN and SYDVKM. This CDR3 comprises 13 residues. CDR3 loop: CASSSRGGNEQFF. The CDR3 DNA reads TGTGCCAGCAGTTCCCGGGGGGGCAATGAGCAGTTCTTC.

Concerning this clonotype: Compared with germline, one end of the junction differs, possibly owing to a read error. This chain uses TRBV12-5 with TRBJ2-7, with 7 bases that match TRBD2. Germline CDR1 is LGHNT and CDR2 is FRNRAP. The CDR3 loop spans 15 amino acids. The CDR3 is CASGLTSAYSYEQYF. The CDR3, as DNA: TGTGCTAGTGGACTCACTAGCGCCTACTCCTACGAGCAATACTTC.

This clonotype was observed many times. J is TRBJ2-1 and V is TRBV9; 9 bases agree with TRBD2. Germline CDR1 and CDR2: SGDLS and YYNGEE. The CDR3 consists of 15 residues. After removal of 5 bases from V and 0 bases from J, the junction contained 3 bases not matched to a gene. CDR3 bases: TGTGCCAGCAGTGTTAGCGGGAGCTCCTACAATGAGCAGTTCTTC. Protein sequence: CASSVSGSSYNEQFF.

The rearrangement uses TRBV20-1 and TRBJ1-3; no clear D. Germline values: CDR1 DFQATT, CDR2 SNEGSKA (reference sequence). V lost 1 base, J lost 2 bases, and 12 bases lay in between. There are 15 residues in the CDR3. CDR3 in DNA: TGCAGTGCTAGAGGGCCGCCAGGACCTGGAAACACCATATATTTT. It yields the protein CSARGPPGPGNTIYF.

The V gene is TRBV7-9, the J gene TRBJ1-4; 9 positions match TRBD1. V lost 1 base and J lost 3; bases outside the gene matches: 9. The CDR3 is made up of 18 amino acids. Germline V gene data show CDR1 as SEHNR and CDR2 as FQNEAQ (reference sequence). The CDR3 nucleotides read TGTGCCAGCAGCTTAGACAGGGGGCTTAATCCGGCTAATGAAAAACTGTTTTTT. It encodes CASSLDRGLNPANEKLFF. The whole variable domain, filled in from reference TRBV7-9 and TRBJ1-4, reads DTGVSQNPRHKITKRGQNVTFRCDPISEHNRLYWYRQTLGQGPEFLTYFQNEAQLEKSRLLSDRFSAERPKGSFSTLEIQRTEQGDSAMYLCASSLDRGLNPANEKLFFGSGTQLSVL.